The rows below give T cell receptor beta chains drawn from one sample of a study of control samples from healthy donors and cancer patients. Some clones are missing from TCRdb's copy, which holds only in-frame ones; the method was immunoSEQ multiplex PCR. The table includes about 98,000 clones, more than 75% detected once. The specimen sequenced was blood. The receptor set was obtained from a man aged 55-75 years in good health. CDR3s include the opening cysteine and the closing phenylalanine or tryptophan. For some rows the clone size is stated as once, few or many, or as a class when expanded; others skip it.

j_call cdr3_length v_call clone_size cdr3_aa
TRBJ2-1 15 TRBV7-3 . CASSPEAARGFEQFF
TRBJ1-1 14 TRBV11-3 . CASSPIKVNTEAFF
TRBJ2-7 15 TRBV7-9 once CASSHPRNGAYEQYF
TRBJ2-2 13 TRBV10-3 . CASGQENTGELFF
TRBJ2-7 15 TRBV6-5 few CASSLEGLGRYEQYF
TRBJ2-1 14 TRBV6-5 . CASMGQGGYNEQFF
TRBJ2-5 17 TRBV5-1 . CASSPGAIAGEYETQYF
TRBJ2-1 12 TRBV7-2 . CASSYTGIEQFF
TRBJ2-2 11 TRBV12-3/TRBV12-4 . CASSELGELFF
TRBJ1-2 15 TRBV7-8 once CASSLGLGVGYGYTF
TRBJ2-7 13 TRBV6-6 few CASSWAAGYEQYF
TRBJ2-7 13 TRBV13 . CASSPTDSDEQYF
TRBJ1-5 14 TRBV19 . CASRAPRGNQPQHF
TRBJ1-4 15 TRBV19 once CASSPPGGRRGKLFF
TRBJ1-1 13 TRBV30 . CAWIGVPNTEAFF
TRBJ2-3 14 TRBV19 once CASTTAGVGGTQYF
TRBJ2-7 14 TRBV18 once CASSPGQGFDEQYF
TRBJ1-2 16 TRBV19 . CASSTPRDREHYGYTF
TRBJ2-1 16 TRBV28 . CASSPADRGRLYEQFF
TRBJ2-5 16 TRBV6-1 . CASSVTDRRGSETQYF
TRBJ2-1 12 TRBV28 . CASDVQGREQFF
TRBJ2-7 12 TRBV28 . CASSLPGGEQYF
TRBJ2-7 10 TRBV20-1 once CSASLSEQYF
TRBJ1-1 13 TRBV6-5 . CASSYWARAGSFF
TRBJ2-3 14 TRBV5-1 . CASRPDLGSDTQYF
TRBJ2-1 11 TRBV7-2 . CASRAFNEQFF
TRBJ2-5 14 TRBV4-1 . CASSRLVRVETQYF
TRBJ2-2 14 TRBV30 . CAWKKWGMAGELFF
TRBJ1-1 13 TRBV11-2 . CASSSSYRTEAFF
TRBJ2-5 16 TRBV3-1/TRBV3-2 . CASSQDRLRLAGAQYF
TRBJ1-1 14 TRBV19 . CASSRGGSNTEAFF
TRBJ1-4 15 TRBV2 once CASSSTGVENEKLFF
TRBJ2-7 14 TRBV4-1 . CASSQDQGFDEQYF
TRBJ2-5 15 TRBV5-1 . CASIPLPNSLETQYF
TRBJ1-1 13 TRBV4-1 . CASSQVWGAEAFF
TRBJ2-4 14 TRBV11-2 . CASSADLAKNIQYF
TRBJ2-2 14 TRBV6-5 . CASSPPGGAGELFF
TRBJ2-5 16 TRBV24-1 . CATSEPDTPSQETQYF
TRBJ2-2 15 TRBV4-2 few CASSQRESHTGELFF
TRBJ1-2 12 TRBV19 . CASSPGVVGYTF
TRBJ1-2 12 TRBV12-1 few CASNRGNNGYTF